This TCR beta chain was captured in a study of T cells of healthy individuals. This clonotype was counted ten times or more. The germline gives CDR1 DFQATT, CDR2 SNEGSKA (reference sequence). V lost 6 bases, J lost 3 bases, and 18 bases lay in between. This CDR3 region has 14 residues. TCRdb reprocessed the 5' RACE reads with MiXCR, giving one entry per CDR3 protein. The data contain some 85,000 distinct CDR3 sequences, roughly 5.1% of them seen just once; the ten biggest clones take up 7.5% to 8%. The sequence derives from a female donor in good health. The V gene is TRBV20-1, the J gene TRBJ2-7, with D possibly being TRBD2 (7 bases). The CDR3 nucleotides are TGCAGTGCCCCTCCCCGGGGGGCGGACTACGAGCAGTACTTC. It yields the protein CSAPPRGADYEQYF.